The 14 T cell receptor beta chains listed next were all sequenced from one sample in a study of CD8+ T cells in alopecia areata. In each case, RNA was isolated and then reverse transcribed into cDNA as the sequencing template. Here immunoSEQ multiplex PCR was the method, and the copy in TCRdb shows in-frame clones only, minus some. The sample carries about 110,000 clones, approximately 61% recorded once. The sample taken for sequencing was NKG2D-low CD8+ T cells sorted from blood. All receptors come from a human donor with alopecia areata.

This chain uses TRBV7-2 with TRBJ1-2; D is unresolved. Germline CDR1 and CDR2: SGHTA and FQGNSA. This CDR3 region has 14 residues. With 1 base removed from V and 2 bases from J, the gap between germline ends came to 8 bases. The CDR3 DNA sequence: TGTGCCAGCAGCTTAGATACGGGAAACTATGGCTACACCTTC. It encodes CASSLDTGNYGYTF.

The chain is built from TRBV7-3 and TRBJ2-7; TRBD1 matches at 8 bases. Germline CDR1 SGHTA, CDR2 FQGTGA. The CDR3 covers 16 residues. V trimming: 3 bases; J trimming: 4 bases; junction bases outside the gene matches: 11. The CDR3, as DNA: TGTGCCAGCAGCTTGGGATCCGGGACAGGTGTTTACGAGCAGTACTTC. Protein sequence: CASSLGSGTGVYEQYF.

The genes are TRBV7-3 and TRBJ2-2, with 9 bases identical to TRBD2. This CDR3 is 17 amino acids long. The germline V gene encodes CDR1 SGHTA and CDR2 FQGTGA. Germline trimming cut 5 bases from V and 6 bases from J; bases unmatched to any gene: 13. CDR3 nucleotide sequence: TGTGCCAGCAGCCTATTAGCGGGAGAGGACTCGGCCGGGGAGCTGTTTTTT. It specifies CASSLLAGEDSAGELFF.

The CDR3 is CASSFLNSGRKETQYF. For the CDR3, the DNA is TGTGCCAGCAGCTTCCTAAATAGCGGGAGAAAAGAGACCCAGTACTTC. J is TRBJ2-5 and V is TRBV7-3; 9 nucleotides align to TRBD2. The CDR3 has 16 residues. The germline V gene encodes CDR1 SGHTA and CDR2 FQGTGA. V lost 3 bases, J lost 3 bases, and 8 bases stayed unmatched. Supplemented by reference TRBV7-3 and TRBJ2-5, the full variable domain reads GAGVSQTPSNKVTEKGKYVELRCDPISGHTALYWYRQSLGQGPEFLIYFQGTGAADDSGLPNDRFFAVRPEGSVSTLKIQRTERGDSAVYLCASSFLNSGRKETQYFGPGTRLLVL.

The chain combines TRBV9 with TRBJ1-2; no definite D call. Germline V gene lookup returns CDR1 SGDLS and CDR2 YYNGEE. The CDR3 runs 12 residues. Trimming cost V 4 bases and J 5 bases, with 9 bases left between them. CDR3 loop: CASSTTDYGYTF. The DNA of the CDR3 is TGTGCCAGCAGCACGACGGATTATGGCTACACCTTC. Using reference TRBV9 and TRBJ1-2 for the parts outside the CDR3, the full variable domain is DSGVTQTPKHLITATGQRVTLRCSPRSGDLSVYWYQQSLDQGLQFLIQYYNGEERAKGNILERFSAQQFPDLHSELNLSSLELGDSALYFCASSTTDYGYTFGSGTRLTVV.

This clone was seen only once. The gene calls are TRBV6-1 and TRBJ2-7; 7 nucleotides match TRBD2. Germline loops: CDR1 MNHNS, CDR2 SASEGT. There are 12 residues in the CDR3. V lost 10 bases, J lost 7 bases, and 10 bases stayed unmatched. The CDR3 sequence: CATTGGTGEQYF. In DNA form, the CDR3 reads TGTGCCACGACGGGGGGAACGGGAGAGCAGTACTTC.

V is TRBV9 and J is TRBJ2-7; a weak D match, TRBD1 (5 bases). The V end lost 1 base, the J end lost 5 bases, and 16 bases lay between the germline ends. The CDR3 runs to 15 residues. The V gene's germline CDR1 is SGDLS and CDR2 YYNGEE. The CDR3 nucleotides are TGTGCCAGCAGCGTAAAGGGCCAGGGCACGAACGAGCAGTACTTC. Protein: CASSVKGQGTNEQYF.

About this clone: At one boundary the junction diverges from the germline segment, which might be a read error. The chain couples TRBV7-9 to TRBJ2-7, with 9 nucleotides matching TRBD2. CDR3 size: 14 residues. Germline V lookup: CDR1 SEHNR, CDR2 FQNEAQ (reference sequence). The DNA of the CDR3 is TGTGCCAGCAGCCTCGAGACTAGCGGCTACGGGCAGTACTTC. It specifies CASSLETSGYGQYF. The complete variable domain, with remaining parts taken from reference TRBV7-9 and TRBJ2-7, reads DTGVSQNPRHKITKRGQNVTFRCDPISEHNRLYWYRQTLGQGPEFLTYFQNEAQLEKSRLLSDRFSAERPKGSFSTLEIQRTEQGDSAMYLCASSLETSGYGQYFGPGTRLTVT.

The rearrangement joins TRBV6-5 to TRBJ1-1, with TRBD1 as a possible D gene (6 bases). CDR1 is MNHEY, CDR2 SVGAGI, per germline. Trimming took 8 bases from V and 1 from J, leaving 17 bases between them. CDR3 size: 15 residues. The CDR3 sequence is CASGAGELSNTEAFF. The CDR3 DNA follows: TGTGCCAGCGGAGCAGGGGAGTTGTCGAACACTGAAGCTTTCTTT.

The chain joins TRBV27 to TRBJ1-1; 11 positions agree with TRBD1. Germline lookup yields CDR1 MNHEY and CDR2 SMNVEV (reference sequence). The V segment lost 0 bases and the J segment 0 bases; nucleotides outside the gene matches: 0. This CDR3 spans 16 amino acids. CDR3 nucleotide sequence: TGTGCCAGCAGTTTATCGGGACAGGGGGTGAACACTGAAGCTTTCTTT. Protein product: CASSLSGQGVNTEAFF.

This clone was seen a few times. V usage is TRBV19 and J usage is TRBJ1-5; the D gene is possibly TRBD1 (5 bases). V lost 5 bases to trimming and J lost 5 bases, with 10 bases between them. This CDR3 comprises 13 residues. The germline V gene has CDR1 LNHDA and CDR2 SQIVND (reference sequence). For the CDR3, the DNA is TGTGCCAGTAGTTTCCCCAGGGATCAGCCCCAGCATTTT. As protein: CASSFPRDQPQHF.

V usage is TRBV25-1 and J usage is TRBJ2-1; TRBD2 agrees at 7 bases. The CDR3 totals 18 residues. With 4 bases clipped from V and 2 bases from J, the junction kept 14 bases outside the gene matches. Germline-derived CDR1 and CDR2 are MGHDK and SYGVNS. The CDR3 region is CASSGPRSLAETYNEQFF. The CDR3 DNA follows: TGTGCCAGCAGTGGCCCTCGATCCCTAGCGGAAACCTACAATGAGCAGTTCTTC.

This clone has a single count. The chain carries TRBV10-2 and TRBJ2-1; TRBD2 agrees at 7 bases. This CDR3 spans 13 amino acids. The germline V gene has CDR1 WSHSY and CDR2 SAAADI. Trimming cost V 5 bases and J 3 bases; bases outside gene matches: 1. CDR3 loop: CASSSGIYNEQFF. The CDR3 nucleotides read TGCGCCAGCAGTAGCGGGATCTACAATGAGCAGTTCTTC.

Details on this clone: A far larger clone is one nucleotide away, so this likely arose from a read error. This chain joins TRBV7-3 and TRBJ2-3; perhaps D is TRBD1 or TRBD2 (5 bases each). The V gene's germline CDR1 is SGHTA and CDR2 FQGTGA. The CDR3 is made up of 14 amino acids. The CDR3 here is CASSLGGGYNEQFF. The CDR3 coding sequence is TGTGCCAGCAGCCTTGGGGGTGGCTACAATGAGCAGTTCTTT.